Reported below is one T cell receptor (beta chain). The target antigen is unknown. The read ends 3 residues before the CDR3 terminus; that terminus is restored from the germline J gene. The CVID group had over 12 females and some 31 males, mean age 40. For at least one year, all CVID subjects received replacement immunoglobulin. Equal genomic DNA amounts from CVID and control samples were sequenced. Clones were read by immunoSEQ multiplex PCR, and TCRdb kept only the in-frame ones, dropping some. Sampling found roughly 5,000 clones, none seen once. This sample stems from a study of T cell clonality in common variable immunodeficiency. Overall study findings and caveats: In common variable immunodeficiency, TCR beta chains reportedly carried fewer deletions and N-nucleotide insertions. CVID subjects had higher TCRbeta clonality than healthy controls, most marked in about a third.

The germline V gene has CDR1 LNHDA and CDR2 SQIVND (reference sequence). V was clipped by 2 bases and J by 1 base, with 9 bases between them. CDR3 length: 15 amino acids. The source is a human donor with common variable immunodeficiency. This chain links TRBV19 with TRBJ2-4; D may correspond to TRBD1 or TRBD2 (6 bases each). The source material was peripheral blood mononuclear cells. The DNA read from the CDR3 is TGTGCCAGTAGTATAAGGGGGAGGGCCAAAAACATT. This codes for CASSIRGRAKNI. The CDR3 reads in full as CASSIRGRAKNIQYF.